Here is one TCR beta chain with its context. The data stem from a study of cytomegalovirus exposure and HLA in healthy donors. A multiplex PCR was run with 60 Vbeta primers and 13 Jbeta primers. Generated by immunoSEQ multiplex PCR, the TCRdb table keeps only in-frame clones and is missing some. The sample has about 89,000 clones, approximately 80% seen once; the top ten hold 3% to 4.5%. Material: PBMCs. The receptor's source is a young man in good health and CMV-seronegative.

CDR3 sequence reads: CASSPGVGGNYGYTF. DNA for the CDR3: TGTGCCAGCAGCCCAGGGGTAGGGGGCAACTATGGCTACACCTTC. V gene TRBV7-9 combines with J gene TRBJ1-2; 7 bases agree with TRBD1. This CDR3 comprises 15 residues. Trimming took 5 bases from V and 2 from J; bases not matched to a gene: 8. CDR1 and CDR2 (germline): SEHNR, FQNEAQ (reference sequence).